The subject of this entry is one T cell receptor (beta chain). What it binds is unknown. Trimming removed 1 base at V and 5 bases at J, with 6 bases between. Germline CDR1 MGHRA, CDR2 YSYEKL. CDR3 length: 12 residues. The source of the sample is a study of radiation and T cells in renal cell carcinoma. Study outcomes and limitations: Compared with controls, irradiated tumors had more, larger dominant CDR3 motifs.

The method was immunoSEQ multiplex PCR; TCRdb's version includes in-frame clones alone and lacks a portion of them. Found here are about 5,600 clones, around 65% of them singletons; the top ten hold about 27%. Treatment meaning: treatment-naive control, cytoreductive nephrectomy. Control samples are tumors resected by cytoreductive nephrectomy without prior radiation. Control tumor donors were several females and 11 males, median age approximately 58 years. The material sequenced was tumor tissue, taken from a patient whose treatment was nephrectomy without radiotherapy. This sequence originates from a human donor with renal cell carcinoma. This sequence joins TRBV4-1 and TRBJ2-7; D call uncertain. The DNA of the CDR3 is TGCGCCAGCAGCCAAGTGAGTAACGAGCAGTACTTC. Amino acid sequence: CASSQVSNEQYF.